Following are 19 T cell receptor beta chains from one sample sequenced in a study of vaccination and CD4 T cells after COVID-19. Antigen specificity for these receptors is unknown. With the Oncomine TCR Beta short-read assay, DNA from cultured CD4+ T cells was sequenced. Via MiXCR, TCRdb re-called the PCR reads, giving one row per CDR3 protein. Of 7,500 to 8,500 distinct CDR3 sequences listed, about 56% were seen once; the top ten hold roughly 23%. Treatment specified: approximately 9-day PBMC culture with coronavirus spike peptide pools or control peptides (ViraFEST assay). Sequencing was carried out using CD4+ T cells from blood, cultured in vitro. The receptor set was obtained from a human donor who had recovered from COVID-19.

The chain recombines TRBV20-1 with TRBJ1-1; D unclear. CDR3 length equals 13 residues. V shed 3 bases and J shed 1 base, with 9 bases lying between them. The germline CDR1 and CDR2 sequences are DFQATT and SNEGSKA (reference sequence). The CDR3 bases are TGCAGTGCTAGGCAGGATACGAACACTGAAGCTTTCTTT. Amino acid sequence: CSARQDTNTEAFF.

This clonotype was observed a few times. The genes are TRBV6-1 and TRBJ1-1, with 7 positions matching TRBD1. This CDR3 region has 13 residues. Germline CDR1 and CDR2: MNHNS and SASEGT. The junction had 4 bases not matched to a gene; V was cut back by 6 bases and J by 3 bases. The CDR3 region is CASRDRADTEAFF. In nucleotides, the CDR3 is TGTGCCAGCAGAGACAGGGCGGACACTGAAGCTTTCTTT.

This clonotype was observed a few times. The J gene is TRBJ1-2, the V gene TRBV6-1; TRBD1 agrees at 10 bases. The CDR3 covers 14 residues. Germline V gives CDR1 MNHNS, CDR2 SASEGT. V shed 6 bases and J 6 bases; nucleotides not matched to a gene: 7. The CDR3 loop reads CASRPTTGGNGYTF. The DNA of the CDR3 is TGTGCCAGCAGACCGACGACAGGGGGCAATGGCTACACCTTC.

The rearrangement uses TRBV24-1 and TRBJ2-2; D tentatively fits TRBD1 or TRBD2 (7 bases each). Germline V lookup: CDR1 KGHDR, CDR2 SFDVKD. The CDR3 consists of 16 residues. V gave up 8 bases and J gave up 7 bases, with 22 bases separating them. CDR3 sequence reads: CATTSSGGGPVGELFF. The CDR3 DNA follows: TGTGCCACCACTTCGTCAGGGGGGGGGCCGGTCGGGGAGCTGTTTTTT.

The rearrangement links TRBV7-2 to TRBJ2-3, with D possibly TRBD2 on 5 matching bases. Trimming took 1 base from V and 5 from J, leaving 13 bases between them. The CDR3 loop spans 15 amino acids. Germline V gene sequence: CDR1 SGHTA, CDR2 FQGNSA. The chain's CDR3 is CASSLEGGPVDTQYF. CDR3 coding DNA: TGTGCCAGCAGCTTAGAAGGCGGGCCCGTAGATACGCAGTATTTT. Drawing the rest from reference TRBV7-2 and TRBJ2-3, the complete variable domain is GAGVSQSPSNKVTEKGKDVELRCDPISGHTALYWYRQSLGQGLEFLIYFQGNSAPDKSGLPSDRFSAERTGGSVSTLTIQRTQQEDSAVYLCASSLEGGPVDTQYFGPGTRLTVL.

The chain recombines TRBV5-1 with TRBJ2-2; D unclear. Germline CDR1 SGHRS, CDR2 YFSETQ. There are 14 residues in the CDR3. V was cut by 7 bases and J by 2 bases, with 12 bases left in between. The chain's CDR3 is CASHRDRNTGELFF. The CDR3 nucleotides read TGCGCCAGCCACCGAGACCGAAACACCGGGGAGCTGTTTTTT. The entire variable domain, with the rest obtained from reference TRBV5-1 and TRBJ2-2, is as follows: KAGVTQTPRYLIKTRGQQVTLSCSPISGHRSVSWYQQTPGQGLQFLFEYFSETQRNKGNFPGRFSGRQFSNSRSEMNVSTLELGDSALYLCASHRDRNTGELFFGEGSRLTVL.

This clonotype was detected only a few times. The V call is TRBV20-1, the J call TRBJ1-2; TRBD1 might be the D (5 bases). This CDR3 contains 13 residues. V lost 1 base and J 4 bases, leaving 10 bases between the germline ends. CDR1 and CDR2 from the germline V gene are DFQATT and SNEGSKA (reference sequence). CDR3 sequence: CSARGQGTYGYTF. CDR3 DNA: TGCAGTGCTAGAGGGCAGGGTACCTATGGCTACACCTTC.

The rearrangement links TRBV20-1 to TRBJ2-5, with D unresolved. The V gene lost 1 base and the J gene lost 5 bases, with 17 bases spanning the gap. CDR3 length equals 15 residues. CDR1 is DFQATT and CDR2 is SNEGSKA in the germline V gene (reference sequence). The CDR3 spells CSARGAGPRTETQYF. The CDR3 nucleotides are TGCAGTGCTAGAGGGGCAGGACCGCGAACGGAGACCCAGTACTTC.

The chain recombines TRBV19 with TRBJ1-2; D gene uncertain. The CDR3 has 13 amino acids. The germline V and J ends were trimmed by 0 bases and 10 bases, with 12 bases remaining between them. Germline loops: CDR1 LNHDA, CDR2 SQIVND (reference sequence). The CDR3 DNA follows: TGTGCCAGTAGTATAGACGGTCACGCAGTCTACACCTTC. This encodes CASSIDGHAVYTF.

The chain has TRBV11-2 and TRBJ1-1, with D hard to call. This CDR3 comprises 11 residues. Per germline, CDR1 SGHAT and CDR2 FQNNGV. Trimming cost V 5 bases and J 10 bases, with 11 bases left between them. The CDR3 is CASSLGVVAFF. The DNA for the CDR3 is TGTGCCAGCAGCCTCGGTGTGGTAGCTTTCTTT.

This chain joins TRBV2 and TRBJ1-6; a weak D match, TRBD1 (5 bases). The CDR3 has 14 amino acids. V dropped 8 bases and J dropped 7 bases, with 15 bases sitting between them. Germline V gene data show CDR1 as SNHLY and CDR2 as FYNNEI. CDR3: CASLQTAHNSPLHF. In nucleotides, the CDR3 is TGTGCCAGCCTGCAGACAGCACACAATTCACCCCTCCACTTT. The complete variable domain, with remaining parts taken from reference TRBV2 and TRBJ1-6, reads EPEVTQTPSHQVTQMGQEVILRCVPISNHLYFYWYRQILGQKVEFLVSFYNNEISEKSEIFDDQFSVERPDGSNFTLKIRSTKLEDSAMYFCASLQTAHNSPLHFGNGTRLTVT.

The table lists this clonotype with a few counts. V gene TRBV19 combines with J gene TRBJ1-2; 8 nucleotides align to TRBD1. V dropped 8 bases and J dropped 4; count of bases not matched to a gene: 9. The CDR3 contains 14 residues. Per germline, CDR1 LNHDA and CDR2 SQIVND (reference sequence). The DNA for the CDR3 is TGTGCCAGTTGCTCCACCGGGACAGGCTATGGCTACACCTTC. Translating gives CASCSTGTGYGYTF.

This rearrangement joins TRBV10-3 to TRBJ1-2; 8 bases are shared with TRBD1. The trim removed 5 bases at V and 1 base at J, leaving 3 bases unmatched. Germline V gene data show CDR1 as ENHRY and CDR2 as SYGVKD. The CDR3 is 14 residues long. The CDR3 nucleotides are TGTGCCATCAGTTCAGACAGGGGTAACTATGGCTACACCTTC. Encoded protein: CAISSDRGNYGYTF.

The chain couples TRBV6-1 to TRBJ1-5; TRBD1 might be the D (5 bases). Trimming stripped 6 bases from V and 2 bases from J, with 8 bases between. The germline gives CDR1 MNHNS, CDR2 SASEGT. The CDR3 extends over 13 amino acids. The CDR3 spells CASRPGGNQPQHF. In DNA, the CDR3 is TGTGCCAGCAGACCGGGGGGCAATCAGCCCCAGCATTTT.

CDR3: CASSGTGQGNTEAFF. The CDR3 DNA sequence: TGCGCCAGCAGCGGAACGGGACAGGGTAACACTGAAGCTTTCTTT. The chain has TRBV5-1 and TRBJ1-1; TRBD1 matches at 9 bases. CDR1 SGHRS and CDR2 YFSETQ come from the germline V gene. This CDR3 region has 15 residues. Trimming at V came to 4 bases and at J to 2 bases, leaving 6 bases not matched to a gene.

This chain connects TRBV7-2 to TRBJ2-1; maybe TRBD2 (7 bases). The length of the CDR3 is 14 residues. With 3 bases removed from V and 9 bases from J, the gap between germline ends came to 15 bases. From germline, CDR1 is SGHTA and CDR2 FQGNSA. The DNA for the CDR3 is TGTGCCAGCAGCTTGCGCGGGGGCCATCTTGAGCAGTTCTTC. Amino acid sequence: CASSLRGGHLEQFF.

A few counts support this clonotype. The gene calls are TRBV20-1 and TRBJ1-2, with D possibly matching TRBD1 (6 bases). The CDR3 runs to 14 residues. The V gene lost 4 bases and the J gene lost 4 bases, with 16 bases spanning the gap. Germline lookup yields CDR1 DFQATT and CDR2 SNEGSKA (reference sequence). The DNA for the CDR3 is TGCAGTGCTACCCAAGGGGGAAATGGCTATGGCTACACCTTC. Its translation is CSATQGGNGYGYTF.

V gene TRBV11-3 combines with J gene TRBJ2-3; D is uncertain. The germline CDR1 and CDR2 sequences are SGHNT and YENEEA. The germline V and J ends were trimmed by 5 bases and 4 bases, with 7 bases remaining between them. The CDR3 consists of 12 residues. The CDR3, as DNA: TGTGCCAGCAGCACAACCGCAGATACGCAGTATTTT. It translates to CASSTTADTQYF.

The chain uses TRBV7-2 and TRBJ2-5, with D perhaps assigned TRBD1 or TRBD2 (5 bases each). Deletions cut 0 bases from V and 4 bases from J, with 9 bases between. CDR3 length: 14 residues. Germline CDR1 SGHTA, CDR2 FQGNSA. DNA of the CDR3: TGTGCCAGCAGCTTAGCGGGACGAAGAGAGACCCAGTACTTC. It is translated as CASSLAGRRETQYF.